This T cell receptor beta chain came from a study of identical twins. The study, taken as a whole, reports: Low generation probability was overrepresented in out-of-frame alpha sequences shared by twins.

Through template switching, a universal primer site was introduced, and the cDNA contained unique molecular identifiers. One entry per CDR3 protein results from TCRdb running MiXCR on the 5' RACE reads. The repertoire consists of 250,000 or so distinct CDR3 sequences, with about 8.3% occurring once and the leading ten covering over 2.5%. V dropped 3 bases and J dropped 5 bases, with 14 bases sitting between them. The CDR3 is 15 residues long. Germline V CDR1 and CDR2: MDHEN, SYDVKM. In its sample, this clonotype was seen many times. Its antigen is still unknown. The same data also went into a second study, on yellow fever vaccine responses in identical twins.

The clonotype originates from a young woman in good health. The sequenced material came from CD8+ T cells sorted from blood. The chain recombines TRBV28 with TRBJ2-4; no clear D gene. The CDR3 DNA is TGTGCCAGCAGTTTTTTTTGGCAAGAGGAAAACATTCAGTACTTC. Its protein product is CASSFFWQEENIQYF.